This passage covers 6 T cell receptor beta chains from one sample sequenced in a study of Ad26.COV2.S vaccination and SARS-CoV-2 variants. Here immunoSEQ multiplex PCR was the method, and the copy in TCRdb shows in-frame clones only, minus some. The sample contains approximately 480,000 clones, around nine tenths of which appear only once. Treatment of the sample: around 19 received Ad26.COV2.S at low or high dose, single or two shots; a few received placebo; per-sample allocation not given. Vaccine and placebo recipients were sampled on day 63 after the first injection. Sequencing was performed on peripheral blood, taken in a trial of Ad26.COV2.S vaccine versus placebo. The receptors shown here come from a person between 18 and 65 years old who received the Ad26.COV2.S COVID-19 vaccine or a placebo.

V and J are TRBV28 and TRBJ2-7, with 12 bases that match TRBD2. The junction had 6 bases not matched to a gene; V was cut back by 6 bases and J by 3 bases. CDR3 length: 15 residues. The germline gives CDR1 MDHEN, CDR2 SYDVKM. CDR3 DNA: TGTGCCAGCAGCCCTCCGACTAGCGGGGGCTACGAGCAGTACTTC. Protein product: CASSPPTSGGYEQYF. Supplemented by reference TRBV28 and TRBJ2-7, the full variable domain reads DVKVTQSSRYLVKRTGEKVFLECVQDMDHENMFWYRQDPGLGLRLIYFSYDVKMKEKGDIPEGYSVSREKKERFSLILESASTNQTSMYLCASSPPTSGGYEQYFGPGTRLTVT.

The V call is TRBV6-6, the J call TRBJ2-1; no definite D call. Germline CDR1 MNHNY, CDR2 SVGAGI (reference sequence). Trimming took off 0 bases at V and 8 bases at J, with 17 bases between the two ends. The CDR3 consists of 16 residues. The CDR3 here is CASSYSPGDLGDEQFF. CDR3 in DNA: TGTGCCAGCAGTTACTCCCCAGGAGACCTTGGCGATGAGCAGTTCTTC.

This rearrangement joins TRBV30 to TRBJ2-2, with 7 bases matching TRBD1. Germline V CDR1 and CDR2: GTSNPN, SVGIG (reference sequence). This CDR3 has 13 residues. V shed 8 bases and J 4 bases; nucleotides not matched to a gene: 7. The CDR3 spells CATPTGITGELFF. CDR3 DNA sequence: TGTGCCACTCCGACAGGGATCACCGGGGAGCTGTTTTTT.

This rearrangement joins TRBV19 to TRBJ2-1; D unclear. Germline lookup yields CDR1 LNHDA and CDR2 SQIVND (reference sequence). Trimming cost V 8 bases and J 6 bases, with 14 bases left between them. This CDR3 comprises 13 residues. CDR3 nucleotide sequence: TGTGCCAGTGCCTTATCCCGTAGCAATGAGCAGTTCTTC. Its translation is CASALSRSNEQFF. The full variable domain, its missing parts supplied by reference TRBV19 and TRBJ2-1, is DGGITQSPKYLFRKEGQNVTLSCEQNLNHDAMYWYRQDPGQGLRLIYYSQIVNDFQKGDIAEGYSVSREKKESFPLTVTSAQKNPTAFYLCASALSRSNEQFFGPGTRLTVL.

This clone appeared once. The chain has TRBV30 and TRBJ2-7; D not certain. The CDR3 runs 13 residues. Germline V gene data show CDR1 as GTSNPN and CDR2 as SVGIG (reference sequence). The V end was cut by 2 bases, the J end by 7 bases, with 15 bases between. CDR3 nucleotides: TGTGCCTGGAGTCCCCGTCGGTTGGGGGAGCAGTACTTC. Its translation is CAWSPRRLGEQYF.

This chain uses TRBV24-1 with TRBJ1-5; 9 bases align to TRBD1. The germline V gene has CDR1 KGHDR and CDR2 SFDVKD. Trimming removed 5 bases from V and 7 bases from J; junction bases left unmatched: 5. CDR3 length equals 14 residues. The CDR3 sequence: CATSGQGVEQPQHF. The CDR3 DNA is TGTGCCACCAGTGGACAGGGGGTAGAGCAGCCCCAGCATTTT.